What follows are 22 T cell receptor beta chains derived from one specimen sequenced in a study of blood T cell repertoires in COVID-19. TCRdb's copy holds only in-frame clones and misses some; the assay was immunoSEQ multiplex PCR. The sample records 200,000 or so clones, approximately 80% being singletons. The specimen was peripheral blood. The receptors here all came from a woman of 80 years or more with COVID-19, enrolled during active disease.

This clone was observed a handful of times. The chain couples TRBV29-1 to TRBJ2-7; 12 bases agree with TRBD1. The CDR3 has 12 residues. V dropped 6 bases and J dropped 5; count of bases not matched to a gene: 2. Germline values: CDR1 SQVTM, CDR2 ANQGSEA. This chain's CDR3 is CSVGTGGDEQYF. The CDR3 region has the DNA TGCAGCGTAGGGACAGGGGGCGACGAGCAGTACTTC.

The chain recombines TRBV3-1 (or the pseudogene TRBV3-2) with TRBJ2-7; 7 bases map to TRBD2. From germline, CDR1 is LGHDT and CDR2 YNNKEL (reference sequence). The CDR3 has 15 residues. V gave up 1 base and J gave up 2 bases; unmatched junction bases: 5. CDR3 sequence reads: CASSQGPGLPYEQYF. CDR3 DNA: TGTGCCAGCAGCCAAGGACCGGGACTACCCTACGAGCAGTACTTC.

This clone is a singleton in its sample. V is TRBV4-2 and J is TRBJ2-1, with TRBD2 matching over 12 bases. This CDR3 is built from 17 residues. V shed 4 bases, J shed 9 bases, and the junction held 13 bases outside the gene matches. CDR1 and CDR2 from the germline V gene are LGHNA and YNFKEQ. This CDR3 is CASSPPDGLAGSTEQFF. CDR3 bases: TGTGCCAGCAGCCCCCCCGACGGACTAGCGGGGAGTACTGAGCAGTTCTTC.

The chain is built from TRBV30 and TRBJ1-1; 8 bases map to TRBD1. V was pared by 3 bases and J by 6 bases, with 6 bases of the junction left unmatched. The CDR3 spans 13 residues. Germline values: CDR1 GTSNPN, CDR2 SVGIG (reference sequence). CDR3 sequence (DNA): TGTGCCTGGAGCCGGGACAGGACGGCTGAAGCTTTCTTT. This gives the protein CAWSRDRTAEAFF.

In its sample, this clone was seen a few times. J is TRBJ2-7 and V is TRBV5-5; tentative D call: TRBD1 (5 bases). This CDR3 spans 15 amino acids. Trimming left V 1 base short and J 1 base short, with 12 bases between. Germline CDR1 SGHKS, CDR2 YYEKEE (reference sequence). In nucleotides, the CDR3 is TGTGCCAGCAGCTTGACACAGGCTTATTCCTACGAGCAGTACTTC. Translated, it gives CASSLTQAYSYEQYF.

The chain couples TRBV4-2 to TRBJ2-1; 8 bases fit TRBD1. Germline assignment: CDR1 LGHNA and CDR2 YNFKEQ. Unmatched junction bases numbered 2, after V lost 0 bases and J lost 4 bases. The CDR3 totals 15 residues. The CDR3 sequence: CASSQDRTGYNEQFF. The DNA for the CDR3 is TGTGCCAGCAGCCAAGATAGGACAGGGTACAATGAGCAGTTCTTC.

This rearrangement joins TRBV18 to TRBJ1-6, with D hard to call. V was trimmed by 10 bases and J by 0 bases, leaving 7 bases between them. The V gene's germline CDR1 is KGHSH and CDR2 LQKENI. The CDR3 is made up of 13 amino acids. The CDR3 DNA reads TGTGCCACCGCGGACTCCTATAATTCACCCCTCCACTTT. It translates to CATADSYNSPLHF.

The rearrangement joins TRBV27 to TRBJ2-5; 11 positions match TRBD2. V lost 9 bases and J lost 2; bases outside the gene matches: 8. There are 15 residues in the CDR3. Per the germline V gene, CDR1 is MNHEY and CDR2 is SMNVEV (reference sequence). In nucleotides, the CDR3 is TGTGCCAGTCGATTGGGACTAGCGGAACAAGAGACCCAGTACTTC. Its protein is CASRLGLAEQETQYF.

The V call is TRBV29-1, the J call TRBJ1-1; 7 bases line up with TRBD1. The CDR3 loop spans 14 amino acids. V shed 3 bases, J shed 4 bases, and the junction held 8 bases outside the gene matches. Germline V gives CDR1 SQVTM, CDR2 ANQGSEA. The CDR3 here is CSVDLGGASTEAFF. CDR3 in DNA: TGCAGCGTTGATTTAGGGGGCGCGAGCACTGAAGCTTTCTTT.

The chain joins TRBV5-4 to TRBJ2-3; 10 positions agree with TRBD2. The CDR3 spans 16 residues. Germline assignment: CDR1 SGHNT and CDR2 YYREEE (reference sequence). With 3 bases clipped from V and 3 bases from J, the junction kept 7 bases outside the gene matches. The CDR3 DNA follows: TGTGCCAGCAGCTCGAAGGGACTAGCGAGTACAGATACGCAGTATTTT. This encodes CASSSKGLASTDTQYF.

J is TRBJ1-5 and V is TRBV7-2; TRBD1 is a possible D gene (6 bases). V lost 0 bases and J 7 bases, leaving 7 bases between the germline ends. The CDR3 loop spans 13 amino acids. Germline V gives CDR1 SGHTA, CDR2 FQGNSA. CDR3 sequence: CASSLADRQPQHF. CDR3 sequence (DNA): TGTGCCAGCAGCTTAGCAGACAGGCAGCCCCAGCATTTT.

This chain connects TRBV5-6 to TRBJ2-7, with 7 bases fitting TRBD1. The trim removed 3 bases at V and 3 bases at J, leaving 0 bases unmatched. Germline assignment: CDR1 SGHDT and CDR2 YYEEEE. This CDR3 spans 12 amino acids. The CDR3 is CASSWDSYEQYF. The CDR3 DNA reads as TGTGCCAGCAGCTGGGACAGCTACGAGCAGTACTTC.

This chain links TRBV3-1 (or the pseudogene TRBV3-2) with TRBJ1-2; a possible D gene is TRBD1 (6 bases). V shed 3 bases and J shed 8 bases, with 10 bases lying between them. Germline lookup yields CDR1 LGHDT and CDR2 YNNKEL (reference sequence). The CDR3 spans 12 residues. CDR3 region: CASSQWTDGYTF. Here the CDR3 DNA reads TGTGCCAGCAGCCAGTGGACAGACGGCTACACCTTC.

This chain connects TRBV9 to TRBJ2-5, with D possibly being TRBD2 (6 bases). Germline assignment: CDR1 SGDLS and CDR2 YYNGEE. The V end lost 0 bases, the J end lost 1 base, and 10 bases lay between the germline ends. This CDR3 is 15 amino acids long. The DNA for the CDR3 is TGTGCCAGCAGCGTAGGAGGGACTCGCCAAGAGACCCAGTACTTC. Protein sequence: CASSVGGTRQETQYF.

The CDR3: CASSPTGWGTGELFF. The CDR3 DNA sequence: TGCGCCAGCAGCCCGACAGGGTGGGGGACCGGGGAGCTGTTTTTT. V usage is TRBV5-1 and J usage is TRBJ2-2; 7 nucleotides match TRBD1. CDR1 is SGHRS, CDR2 YFSETQ, per germline. CDR3 length equals 15 residues. The J segment lost 5 bases and the V segment lost 4 bases, leaving 8 bases of the junction unmatched.

This clone has just one count. CDR3 DNA sequence: TGTGCCAGCAGTTTACAGGGAAACACTGAAGCTTTCTTT. Amino acid sequence: CASSLQGNTEAFF. V gene TRBV12-3 or TRBV12-4 combines with J gene TRBJ1-1, with D perhaps TRBD1 (5 bases). There are 13 residues in the CDR3. V was cut by 2 bases and J by 2 bases, with 6 bases left in between.

The table lists this clone with a count of one. V usage is TRBV11-2 and J usage is TRBJ2-7, with TRBD2 matching over 10 bases. V was clipped by 1 base and J by 9 bases; unmatched bases: 12. The CDR3 has 16 amino acids. Germline CDR1 reads SGHAT; CDR2 reads FQNNGV. The CDR3 sequence: CASSLASGGGTSWQYF. The CDR3 DNA sequence: TGTGCCAGCAGCTTAGCGAGCGGGGGGGGTACGAGTTGGCAGTACTTC. The variable domain in full, with the rest retrieved from reference TRBV11-2 and TRBJ2-7, is EAGVAQSPRYKIIEKRQSVAFWCNPISGHATLYWYQQILGQGPKLLIQFQNNGVVDDSQLPKDRFSAERLKGVDSTLKIQPAKLEDSAVYLCASSLASGGGTSWQYFGPGTRLTVT.

This clone was counted a single time. This chain connects TRBV27 to TRBJ2-3, with unresolved D. V dropped 7 bases and J dropped 1 base, with 9 bases sitting between them. Germline-derived CDR1 and CDR2 are MNHEY and SMNVEV (reference sequence). There are 13 residues in the CDR3. CDR3 protein: CASTLGGTDTQYF. Written as DNA, the CDR3 is TGTGCCAGCACCCTAGGTGGCACAGATACGCAGTATTTT.

The V and J genes are TRBV5-1 and TRBJ2-5, with D possibly matching TRBD1 (6 bases). V gave up 3 bases and J gave up 1 base, with 10 bases separating them. This CDR3 spans 14 amino acids. The V gene's germline CDR1 is SGHRS and CDR2 YFSETQ. The CDR3 DNA reads as TGCGCCAGCAGCTGGGCAGGGGTCCAAGAGACCCAGTACTTC. This codes for CASSWAGVQETQYF.

The rearrangement joins TRBV7-9 to TRBJ1-2; 7 bases are shared with TRBD1. Per germline, CDR1 SEHNR and CDR2 FQNEAQ (reference sequence). J lost 4 bases, V lost 5 bases, and 16 bases had no gene match. This CDR3 spans 17 amino acids. The CDR3 loop reads CASSPNPPGQLLYGYTF. The CDR3, as DNA: TGTGCCAGCAGCCCAAATCCCCCGGGACAGCTTCTCTATGGCTACACCTTC.

The chain links TRBV5-6 to TRBJ1-6, with 10 nucleotides matching TRBD1. V was clipped by 4 bases and J by 9 bases; unmatched bases: 4. CDR1 is SGHDT, CDR2 YYEEEE, per germline. The CDR3 spans 14 residues. The CDR3 coding sequence is TGTGCCAGCAGCCGGGGACAGGGGACTTCACCCCTCCACTTT. Protein: CASSRGQGTSPLHF.

This clone showed up just once. The chain uses TRBV28 and TRBJ1-2; 8 nucleotides agree with TRBD1. After removal of 3 bases from V and 4 bases from J, the junction contained 4 bases not matched to a gene. This CDR3 region has 14 residues. CDR1 MDHEN and CDR2 SYDVKM come from the germline V gene. The CDR3 bases are TGTGCCAGCAGTTTTCACGGACAGGGCTATGGCTACACCTTC. This gives the protein CASSFHGQGYGYTF.